These 9 T cell receptor beta chains were all obtained from the same sample, sequenced in a study of blood T cell repertoires in COVID-19. Some clones are missing from TCRdb's copy, which holds only in-frame ones; the method was immunoSEQ multiplex PCR. The repertoire includes about 100,000 clones, 80% to 90% of them detected once, and 4.5% to 6.5% sits in the top ten. The sample consisted of peripheral blood. These receptors were taken from a human donor in a cohort sampled during active COVID-19.

J is TRBJ2-1 and V is TRBV28; 8 positions agree with TRBD1. The germline V gene encodes CDR1 MDHEN and CDR2 SYDVKM. After removal of 7 bases from V and 5 bases from J, the junction contained 7 bases not matched to a gene. This CDR3 region has 14 residues. The CDR3 DNA reads TGTGCCAGCAAACCGGGACAGGTTAACAATGAGCAGTTCTTC. The encoded protein is CASKPGQVNNEQFF.

The genes are TRBV5-1 and TRBJ2-7, with TRBD2 matching 7 bases. Germline CDR1 is SGHRS and CDR2 is YFSETQ. After removal of 3 bases from V and 3 bases from J, the junction contained 9 bases not matched to a gene. CDR3 size: 15 residues. The CDR3 DNA reads TGCGCCAGCAGCTCTGGCGGGGGAGACCTCTACGAGCAGTACTTC. This encodes CASSSGGGDLYEQYF.

This clone was found once. The chain employs TRBV20-1 and TRBJ2-7; 9 bases are shared with TRBD2. The germline V gene encodes CDR1 DFQATT and CDR2 SNEGSKA (reference sequence). The CDR3 length is 14 residues. With V trimmed by 3 bases and J by 4 bases, 7 bases remained unmatched. This chain's CDR3 is CSASDSGRIYEQYF. DNA of the CDR3: TGCAGTGCTAGTGACAGCGGGAGGATTTACGAGCAGTACTTC.

The chain couples TRBV5-1 to TRBJ1-6; D is uncertain. CDR3 size: 14 residues. Germline CDR1 and CDR2: SGHRS and YFSETQ. V was clipped by 1 base and J by 7 bases, with 9 bases between them. CDR3 region: CASSLKQTNSPLHF. The DNA for the CDR3 is TGCGCCAGCAGCTTGAAGCAGACAAATTCACCCCTCCACTTT.

The chain combines TRBV7-2 with TRBJ1-1; tentative D call: TRBD1 (5 bases). CDR1 and CDR2 from the germline V gene are SGHTA and FQGNSA. There are 12 residues in the CDR3. Between the trimmed V and J ends, which lost 1 base and 10 bases, there was a span of 10 bases. The CDR3 coding sequence is TGTGCCAGCAGCTTAGGGCGGGGGGGAGCTTTCTTT. Translated, it gives CASSLGRGGAFF.

The chain couples TRBV2 to TRBJ2-7, with TRBD2 identical over 12 bases. V lost 6 bases and J lost 9; bases outside the gene matches: 9. In germline, CDR1 is SNHLY, CDR2 FYNNEI. The CDR3 totals 14 residues. The CDR3 reads CASSATSGSGGQYF. For the CDR3, the DNA is TGTGCCAGCAGCGCGACTAGCGGGAGTGGCGGGCAGTACTTC. The full variable domain, with the rest looked up from reference TRBV2 and TRBJ2-7, is EPEVTQTPSHQVTQMGQEVILRCVPISNHLYFYWYRQILGQKVEFLVSFYNNEISEKSEIFDDQFSVERPDGSNFTLKIRSTKLEDSAMYFCASSATSGSGGQYFGPGTRLTVT.

The sample holds many counts of this clone. The chain couples TRBV27 to TRBJ2-7, with 7 bases fitting TRBD1. With V trimmed by 10 bases and J by 4 bases, 10 bases remained unmatched. From germline, CDR1 is MNHEY and CDR2 SMNVEV (reference sequence). The length of the CDR3 is 13 residues. CDR3 region: CATSQGSPYEQYF. In DNA form, the CDR3 reads TGTGCCACTTCACAGGGGTCCCCGTACGAGCAGTACTTC.

This rearrangement joins TRBV7-9 to TRBJ1-6; tentative D call: TRBD1 (5 bases). This CDR3 has 14 amino acids. CDR1 SEHNR and CDR2 FQNEAQ come from the germline V gene (reference sequence). Trimming cost V 5 bases and J 6 bases, with 11 bases left between them. CDR3 coding DNA: TGTGCCAGCAGCCCTTGGGGGGTTAATTCACCCCTCCACTTT. It yields the protein CASSPWGVNSPLHF.

V and J are TRBV4-1 and TRBJ2-1; 9 bases align to TRBD2. The CDR3 consists of 17 residues. In germline, CDR1 is MGHRA, CDR2 YSYEKL. Germline trimming cut 4 bases from V and 0 bases from J; bases unmatched to any gene: 7. CDR3 nucleotide sequence: TGCGCCAGCAGCCTACGGGCGGGAGGGAGCTCCTACAATGAGCAGTTCTTC. Translation: CASSLRAGGSSYNEQFF.